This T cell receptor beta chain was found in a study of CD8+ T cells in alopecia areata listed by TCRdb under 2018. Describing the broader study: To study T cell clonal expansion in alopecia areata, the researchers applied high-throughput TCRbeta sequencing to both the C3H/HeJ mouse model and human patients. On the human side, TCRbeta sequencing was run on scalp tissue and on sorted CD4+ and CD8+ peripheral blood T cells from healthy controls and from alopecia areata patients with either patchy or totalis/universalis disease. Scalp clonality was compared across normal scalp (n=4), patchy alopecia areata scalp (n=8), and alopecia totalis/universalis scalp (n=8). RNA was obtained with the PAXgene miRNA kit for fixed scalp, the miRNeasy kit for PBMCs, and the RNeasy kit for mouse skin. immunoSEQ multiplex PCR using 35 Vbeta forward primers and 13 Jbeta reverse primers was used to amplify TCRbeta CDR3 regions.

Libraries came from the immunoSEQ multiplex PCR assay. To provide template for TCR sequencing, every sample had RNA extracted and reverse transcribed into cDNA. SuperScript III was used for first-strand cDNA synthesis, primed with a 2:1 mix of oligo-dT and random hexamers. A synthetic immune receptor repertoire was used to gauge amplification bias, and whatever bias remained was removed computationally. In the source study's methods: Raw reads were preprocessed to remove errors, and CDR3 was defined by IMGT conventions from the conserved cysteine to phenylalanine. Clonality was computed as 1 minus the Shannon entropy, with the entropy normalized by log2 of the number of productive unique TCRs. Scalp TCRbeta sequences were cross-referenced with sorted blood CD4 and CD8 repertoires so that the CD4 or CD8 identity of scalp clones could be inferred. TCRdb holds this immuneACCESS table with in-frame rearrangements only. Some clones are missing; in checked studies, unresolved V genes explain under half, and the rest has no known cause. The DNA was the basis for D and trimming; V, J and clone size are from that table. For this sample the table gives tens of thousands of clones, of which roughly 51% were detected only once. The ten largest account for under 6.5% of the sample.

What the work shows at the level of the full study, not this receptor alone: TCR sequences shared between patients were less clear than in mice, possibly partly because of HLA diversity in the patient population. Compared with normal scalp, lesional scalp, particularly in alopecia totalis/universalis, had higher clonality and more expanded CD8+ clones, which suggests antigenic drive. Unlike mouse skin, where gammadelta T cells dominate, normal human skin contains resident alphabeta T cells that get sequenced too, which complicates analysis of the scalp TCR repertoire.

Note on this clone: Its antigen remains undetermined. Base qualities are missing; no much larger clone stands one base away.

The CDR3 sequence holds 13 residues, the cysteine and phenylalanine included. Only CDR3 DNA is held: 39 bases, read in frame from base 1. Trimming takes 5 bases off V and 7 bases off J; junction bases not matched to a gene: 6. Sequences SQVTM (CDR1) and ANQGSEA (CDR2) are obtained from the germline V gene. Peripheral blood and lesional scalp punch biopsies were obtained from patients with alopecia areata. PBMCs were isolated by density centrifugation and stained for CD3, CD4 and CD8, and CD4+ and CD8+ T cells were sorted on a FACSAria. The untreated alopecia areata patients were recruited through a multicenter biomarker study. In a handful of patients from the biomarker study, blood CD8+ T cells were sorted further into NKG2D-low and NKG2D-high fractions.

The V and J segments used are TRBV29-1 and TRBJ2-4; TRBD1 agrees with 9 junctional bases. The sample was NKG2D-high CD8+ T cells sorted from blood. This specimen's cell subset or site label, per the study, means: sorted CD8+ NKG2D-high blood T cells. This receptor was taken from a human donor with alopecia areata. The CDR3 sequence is CSVITGGGNIQYF. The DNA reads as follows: TGCAGCGTTATCACAGGGGGCGGGAACATTCAGTACTTC.